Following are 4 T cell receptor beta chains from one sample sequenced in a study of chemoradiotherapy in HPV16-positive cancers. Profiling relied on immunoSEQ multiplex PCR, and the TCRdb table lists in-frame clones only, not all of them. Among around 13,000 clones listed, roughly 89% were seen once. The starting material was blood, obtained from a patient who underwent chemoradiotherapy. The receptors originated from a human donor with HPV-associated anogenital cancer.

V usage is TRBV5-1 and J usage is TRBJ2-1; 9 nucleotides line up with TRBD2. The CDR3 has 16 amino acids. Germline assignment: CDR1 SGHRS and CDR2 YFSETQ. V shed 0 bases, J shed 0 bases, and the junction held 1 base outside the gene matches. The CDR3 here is CASSLGAGGSYNEQFF. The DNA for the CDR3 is TGCGCCAGCAGCTTGGGAGCGGGAGGCTCCTACAATGAGCAGTTCTTC.

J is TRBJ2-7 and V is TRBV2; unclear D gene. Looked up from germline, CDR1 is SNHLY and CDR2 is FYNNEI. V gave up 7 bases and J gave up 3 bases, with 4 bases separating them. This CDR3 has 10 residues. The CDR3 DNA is TGTGCCAGCATTGGCTACGAGCAGTACTTC. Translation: CASIGYEQYF.

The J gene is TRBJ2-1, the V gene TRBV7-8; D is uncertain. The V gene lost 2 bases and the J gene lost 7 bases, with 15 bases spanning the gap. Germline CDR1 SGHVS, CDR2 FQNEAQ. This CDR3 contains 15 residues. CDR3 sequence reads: CASSLIADLYNEQFF. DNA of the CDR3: TGTGCCAGCAGCTTAATTGCGGACCTTTATAATGAGCAGTTCTTC.

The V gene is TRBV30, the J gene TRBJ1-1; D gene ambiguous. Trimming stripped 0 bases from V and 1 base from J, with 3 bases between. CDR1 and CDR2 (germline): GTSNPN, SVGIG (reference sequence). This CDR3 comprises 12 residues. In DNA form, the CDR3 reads TGTGCCTGGAGTGTATCGAACACTGAAGCTTTCTTT. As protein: CAWSVSNTEAFF. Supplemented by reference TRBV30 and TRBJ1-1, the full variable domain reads SQTIHQWPATLVQPVGSPLSLECTVEGTSNPNLYWYRQAAGRGLQLLFYSVGIGQISSEVPQNLSASRPQDRQFILSSKKLLLSDSGFYLCAWSVSNTEAFFGQGTRLTVV.